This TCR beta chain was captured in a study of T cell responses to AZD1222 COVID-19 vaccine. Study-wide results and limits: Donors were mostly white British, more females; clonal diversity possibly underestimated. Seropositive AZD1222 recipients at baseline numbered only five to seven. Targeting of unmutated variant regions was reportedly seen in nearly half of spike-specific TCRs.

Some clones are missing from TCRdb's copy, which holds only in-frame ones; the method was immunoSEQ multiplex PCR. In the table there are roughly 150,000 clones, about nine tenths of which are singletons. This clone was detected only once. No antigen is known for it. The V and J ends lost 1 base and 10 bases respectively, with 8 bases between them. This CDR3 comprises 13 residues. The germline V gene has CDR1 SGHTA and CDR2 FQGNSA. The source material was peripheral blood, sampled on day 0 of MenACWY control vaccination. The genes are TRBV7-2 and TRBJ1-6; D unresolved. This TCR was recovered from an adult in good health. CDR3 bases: TGTGCCAGCAGCTTAGTTGAGGGCTCACCCCTCCACTTT. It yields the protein CASSLVEGSPLHF.